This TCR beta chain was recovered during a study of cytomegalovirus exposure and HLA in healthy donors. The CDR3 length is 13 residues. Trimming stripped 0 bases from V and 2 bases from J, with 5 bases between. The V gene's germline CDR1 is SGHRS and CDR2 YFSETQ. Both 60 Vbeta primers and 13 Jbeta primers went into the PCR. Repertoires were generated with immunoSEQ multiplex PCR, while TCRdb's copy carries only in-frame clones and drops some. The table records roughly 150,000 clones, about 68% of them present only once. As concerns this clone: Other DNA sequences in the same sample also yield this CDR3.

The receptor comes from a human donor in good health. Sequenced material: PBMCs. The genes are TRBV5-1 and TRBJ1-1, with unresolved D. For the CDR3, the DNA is TGCGCCAGCAGCTTGGAGCCCAACACTGAAGCTTTCTTT. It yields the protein CASSLEPNTEAFF.